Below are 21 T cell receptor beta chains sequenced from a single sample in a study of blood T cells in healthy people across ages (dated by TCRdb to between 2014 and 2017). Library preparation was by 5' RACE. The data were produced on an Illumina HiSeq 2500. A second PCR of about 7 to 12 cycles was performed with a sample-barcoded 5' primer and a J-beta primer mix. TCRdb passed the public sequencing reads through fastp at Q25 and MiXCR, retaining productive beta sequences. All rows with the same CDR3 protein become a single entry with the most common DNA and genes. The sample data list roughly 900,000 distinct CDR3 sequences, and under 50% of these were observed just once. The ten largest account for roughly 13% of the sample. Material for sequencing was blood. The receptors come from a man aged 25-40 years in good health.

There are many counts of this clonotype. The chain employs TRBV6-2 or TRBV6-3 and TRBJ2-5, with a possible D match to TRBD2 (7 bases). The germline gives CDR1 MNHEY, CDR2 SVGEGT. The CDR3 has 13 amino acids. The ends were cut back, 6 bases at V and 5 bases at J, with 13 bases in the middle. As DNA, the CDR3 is TGTGCCAGCAGCCTCTGGGGGGGCGAGACCCAGTACTTC. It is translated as CASSLWGGETQYF.

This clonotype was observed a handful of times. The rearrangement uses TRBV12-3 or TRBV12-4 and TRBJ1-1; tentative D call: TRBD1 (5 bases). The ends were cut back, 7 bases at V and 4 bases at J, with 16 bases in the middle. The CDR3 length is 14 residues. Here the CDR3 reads CASTHPQGGTEAFF. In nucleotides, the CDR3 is TGTGCCAGCACCCACCCCCAGGGTGGCACTGAAGCTTTCTTT.

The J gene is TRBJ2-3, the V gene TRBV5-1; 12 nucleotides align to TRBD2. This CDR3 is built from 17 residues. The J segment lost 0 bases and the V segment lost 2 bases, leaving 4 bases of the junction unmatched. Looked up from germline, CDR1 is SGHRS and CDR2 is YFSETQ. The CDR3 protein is CASSLRTSGASTDTQYF. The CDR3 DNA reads TGCGCCAGCAGCTTAAGGACTAGCGGGGCCAGCACAGATACGCAGTATTTT.

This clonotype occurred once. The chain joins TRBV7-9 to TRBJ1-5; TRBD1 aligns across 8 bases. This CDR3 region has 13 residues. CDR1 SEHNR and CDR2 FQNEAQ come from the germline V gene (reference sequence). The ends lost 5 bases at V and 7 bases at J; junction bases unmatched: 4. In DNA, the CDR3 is TGTGCCAGCAGCGCAGGGGGCCCCCAGCCCCAGCATTTT. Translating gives CASSAGGPQPQHF. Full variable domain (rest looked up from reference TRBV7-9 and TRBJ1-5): DTGVSQNPRHKITKRGQNVTFRCDPISEHNRLYWYRQTLGQGPEFLTYFQNEAQLEKSRLLSDRFSAERPKGSFSTLEIQRTEQGDSAMYLCASSAGGPQPQHFGDGTRLSIL.

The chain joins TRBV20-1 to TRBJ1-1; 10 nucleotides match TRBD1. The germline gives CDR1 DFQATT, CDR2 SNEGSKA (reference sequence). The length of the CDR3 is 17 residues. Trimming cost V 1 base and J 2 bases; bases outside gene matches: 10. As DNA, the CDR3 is TGCAGTGCTAGAGTTGGTGGGACAGGGGCCGCAAACACTGAAGCTTTCTTT. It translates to CSARVGGTGAANTEAFF.

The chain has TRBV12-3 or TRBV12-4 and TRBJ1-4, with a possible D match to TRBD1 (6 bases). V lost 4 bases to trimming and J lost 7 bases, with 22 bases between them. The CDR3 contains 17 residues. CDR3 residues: CASSYDRRGDGGEKLFF. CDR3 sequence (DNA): TGTGCCAGCAGTTACGACAGGAGGGGAGACGGGGGTGAAAAACTGTTTTTT.

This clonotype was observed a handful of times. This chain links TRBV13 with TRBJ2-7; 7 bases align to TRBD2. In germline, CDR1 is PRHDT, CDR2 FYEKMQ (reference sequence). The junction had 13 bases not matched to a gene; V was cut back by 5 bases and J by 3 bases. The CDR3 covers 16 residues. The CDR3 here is CASSTSSGGPIYEQYF. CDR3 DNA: TGTGCCAGCAGCACTTCTAGCGGAGGACCTATCTACGAGCAGTACTTC.

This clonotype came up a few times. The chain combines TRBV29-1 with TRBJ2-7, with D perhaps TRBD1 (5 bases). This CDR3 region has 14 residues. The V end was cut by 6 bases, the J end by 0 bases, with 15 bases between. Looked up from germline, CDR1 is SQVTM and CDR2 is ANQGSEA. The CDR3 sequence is CSVINSRDSYEQYF. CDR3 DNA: TGCAGCGTCATCAACTCCAGGGACTCCTACGAGCAGTACTTC.

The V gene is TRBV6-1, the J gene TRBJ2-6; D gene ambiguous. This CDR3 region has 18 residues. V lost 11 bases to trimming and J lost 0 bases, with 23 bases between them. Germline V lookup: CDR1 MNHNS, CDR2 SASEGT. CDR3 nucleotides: TGTGCCCTCCGTGTAGGGCTAGTCCTCCTCTCTGGGGCCAACGTCCTGACTTTC. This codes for CALRVGLVLLSGANVLTF.

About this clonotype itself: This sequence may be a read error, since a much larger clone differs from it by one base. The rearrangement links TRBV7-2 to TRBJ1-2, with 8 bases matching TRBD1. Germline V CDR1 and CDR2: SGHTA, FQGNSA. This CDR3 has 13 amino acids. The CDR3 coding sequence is TGTGCCAGCAGCCGGGACAGGCTTTATGGCCACACCTTC. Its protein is CASSRDRLYGHTF.

In nucleotides, the CDR3 is TGTGCCAGCAGTGTTAGACAGGGGAGGGGTACTGAAGCTTTCTTT. This codes for CASSVRQGRGTEAFF. J is TRBJ1-1 and V is TRBV12-3 or TRBV12-4; 8 bases line up with TRBD1. Trimming at V came to 5 bases and at J to 5 bases, leaving 10 bases not matched to a gene. The CDR3 consists of 15 residues.

The CDR3 sequence is CASSVELTLAGGLGEQFF. CDR3 sequence (DNA): TGCGCCAGCAGCGTGGAACTAACCTTAGCGGGGGGGCTGGGTGAGCAGTTCTTC. The chain has TRBV5-1 and TRBJ2-1; 11 bases align to TRBD2. The junction had 18 bases not matched to a gene; V was cut back by 4 bases and J by 9 bases. The CDR3 loop spans 18 amino acids. Germline loops: CDR1 SGHRS, CDR2 YFSETQ.

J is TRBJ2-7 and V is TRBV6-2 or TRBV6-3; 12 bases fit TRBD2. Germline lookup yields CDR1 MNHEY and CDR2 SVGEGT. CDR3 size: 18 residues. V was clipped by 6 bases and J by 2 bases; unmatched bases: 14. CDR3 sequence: CASSRPTGLAGDTYEQYF. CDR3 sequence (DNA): TGTGCCAGCAGCCGCCCCACGGGACTAGCGGGCGATACCTACGAGCAGTACTTC.

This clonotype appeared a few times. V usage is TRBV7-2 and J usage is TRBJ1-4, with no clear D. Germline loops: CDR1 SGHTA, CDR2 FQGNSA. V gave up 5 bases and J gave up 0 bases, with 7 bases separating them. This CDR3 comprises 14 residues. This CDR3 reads CASSPIATNEKLFF. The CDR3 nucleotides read TGTGCCAGCAGCCCGATTGCAACTAATGAAAAACTGTTTTTT.

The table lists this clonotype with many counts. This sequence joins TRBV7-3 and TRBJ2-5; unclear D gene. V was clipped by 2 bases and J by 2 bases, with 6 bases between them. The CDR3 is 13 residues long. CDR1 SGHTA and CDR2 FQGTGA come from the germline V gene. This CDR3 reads CASSLFPQETQYF. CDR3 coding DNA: TGTGCCAGCAGCTTATTCCCACAAGAGACCCAGTACTTC.

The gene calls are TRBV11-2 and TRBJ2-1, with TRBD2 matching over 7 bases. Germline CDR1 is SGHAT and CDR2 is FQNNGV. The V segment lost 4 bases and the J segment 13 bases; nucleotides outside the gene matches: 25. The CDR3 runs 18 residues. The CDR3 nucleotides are TGTGCCAGCAGCTCCTACGGTGGGGACGGGGGGAAGCAAGAGACCCAGTTCTTC. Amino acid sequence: CASSSYGGDGGKQETQFF.

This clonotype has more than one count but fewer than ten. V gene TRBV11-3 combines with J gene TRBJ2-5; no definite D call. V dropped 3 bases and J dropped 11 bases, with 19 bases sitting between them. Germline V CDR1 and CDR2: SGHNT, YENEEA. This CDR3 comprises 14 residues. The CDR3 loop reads CASSFPGGVKEQYF. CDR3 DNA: TGTGCCAGCAGCTTTCCGGGTGGGGTTAAGGAGCAGTACTTC.

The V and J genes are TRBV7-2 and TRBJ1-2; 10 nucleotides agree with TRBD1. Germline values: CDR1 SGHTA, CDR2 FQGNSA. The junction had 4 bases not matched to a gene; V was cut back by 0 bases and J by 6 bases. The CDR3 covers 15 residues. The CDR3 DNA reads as TGTGCCAGCAGCTTAGCCCCGGGACAGGGGAATGGCTACACCTTC. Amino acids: CASSLAPGQGNGYTF.

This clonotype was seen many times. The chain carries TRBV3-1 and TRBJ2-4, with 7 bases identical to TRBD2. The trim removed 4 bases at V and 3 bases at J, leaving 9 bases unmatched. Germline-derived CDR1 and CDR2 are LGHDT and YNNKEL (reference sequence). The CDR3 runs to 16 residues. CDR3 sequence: CASSRWPSGNKNIQYF. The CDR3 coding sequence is TGTGCCAGCAGCCGCTGGCCTAGCGGCAACAAAAACATTCAGTACTTC.

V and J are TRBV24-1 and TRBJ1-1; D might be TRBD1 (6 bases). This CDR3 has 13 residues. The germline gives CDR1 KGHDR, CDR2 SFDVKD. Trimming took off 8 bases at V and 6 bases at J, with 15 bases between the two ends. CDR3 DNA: TGTGCCACCAAGCGGGACGGGGGCCCTGAAGCTTTCTTT. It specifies CATKRDGGPEAFF.

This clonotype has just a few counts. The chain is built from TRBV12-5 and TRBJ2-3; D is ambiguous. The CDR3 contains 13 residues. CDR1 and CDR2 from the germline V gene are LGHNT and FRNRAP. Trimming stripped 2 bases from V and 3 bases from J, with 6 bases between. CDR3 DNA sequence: TGTGCTAGTGGTTTGACGGAGACAGATACGCAGTATTTT. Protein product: CASGLTETDTQYF. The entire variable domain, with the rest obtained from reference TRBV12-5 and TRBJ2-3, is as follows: DARVTQTPRHKVTEMGQEVTMRCQPILGHNTVFWYRQTMMQGLELLAYFRNRAPLDDSGMPKDRFSAEMPDATLATLKIQPSEPRDSAVYFCASGLTETDTQYFGPGTRLTVL.